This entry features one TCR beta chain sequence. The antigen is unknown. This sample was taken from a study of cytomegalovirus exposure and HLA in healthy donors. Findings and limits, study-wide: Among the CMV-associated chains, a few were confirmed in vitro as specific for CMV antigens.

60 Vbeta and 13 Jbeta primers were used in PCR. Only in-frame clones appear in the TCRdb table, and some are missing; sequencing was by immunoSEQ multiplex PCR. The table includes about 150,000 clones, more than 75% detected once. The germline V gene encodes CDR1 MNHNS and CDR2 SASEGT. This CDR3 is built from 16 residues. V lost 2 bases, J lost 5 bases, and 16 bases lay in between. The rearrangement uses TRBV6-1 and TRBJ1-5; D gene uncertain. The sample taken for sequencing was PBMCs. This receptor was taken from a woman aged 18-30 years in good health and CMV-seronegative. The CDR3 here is CASSELPWAADQPQHF. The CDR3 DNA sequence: TGTGCCAGCAGTGAACTTCCATGGGCAGCAGATCAGCCCCAGCATTTT.